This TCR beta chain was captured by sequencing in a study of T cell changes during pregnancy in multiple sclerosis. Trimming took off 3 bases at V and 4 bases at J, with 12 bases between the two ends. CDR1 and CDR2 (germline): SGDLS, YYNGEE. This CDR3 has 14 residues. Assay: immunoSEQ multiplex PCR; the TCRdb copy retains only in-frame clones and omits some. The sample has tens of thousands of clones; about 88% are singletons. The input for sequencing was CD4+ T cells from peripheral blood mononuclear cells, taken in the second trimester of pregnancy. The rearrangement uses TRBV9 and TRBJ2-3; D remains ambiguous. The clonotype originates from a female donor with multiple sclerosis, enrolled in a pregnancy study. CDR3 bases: TGTGCCAGCAGCGGAATGATAAGCGCAGATACGCAGTATTTT. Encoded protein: CASSGMISADTQYF.